Shown below are 26 T cell receptor beta chains from a single sample sequenced in a study of a mutant IDH1 vaccine in newly diagnosed glioma. Noted time point: week 47, end of study. The vaccine gave 300 ug of a 20-mer mutant IDH1 peptide subcutaneously per dose. Assay: immunoSEQ multiplex PCR; the TCRdb copy retains only in-frame clones and omits some. The sample consists of roughly 38,000 clones, 82% of them appearing once. For these TCRs, the target antigens are not known. Sequenced material: PBMCs, taken from a glioma patient whose treatment included an IDH1 peptide vaccine. The receptors were gathered from a man aged 18-30 years with glioma. Some clones in this sample may be carry-over from other donors' samples.

This clone was detected once. The CDR3 DNA sequence: TGTGCCAGCAGCTTCGACAGGTCGTCCTACGAGCAGTACTTC. Its translation: CASSFDRSSYEQYF. The gene calls are TRBV7-9 and TRBJ2-7, with D maybe TRBD1 (6 bases). CDR3 length equals 14 residues. V was pared by 3 bases and J by 1 base, with 10 bases between. Germline lookup yields CDR1 SEHNR and CDR2 FQNEAQ (reference sequence).

This chain uses TRBV5-1 with TRBJ1-2; D is possibly TRBD1 (5 bases). The V gene lost 4 bases and the J gene lost 7 bases, with 20 bases spanning the gap. This CDR3 has 15 amino acids. CDR1 is SGHRS, CDR2 YFSETQ, per germline. In DNA form, the CDR3 reads TGCGCCAGCAGCCTAGCTTTAGGAGGGGTCGGTGGCTACACCTTC. Encoded protein: CASSLALGGVGGYTF. The complete variable domain, with remaining parts taken from reference TRBV5-1 and TRBJ1-2, reads KAGVTQTPRYLIKTRGQQVTLSCSPISGHRSVSWYQQTPGQGLQFLFEYFSETQRNKGNFPGRFSGRQFSNSRSEMNVSTLELGDSALYLCASSLALGGVGGYTFGSGTRLTVV.

CDR3 DNA sequence: TGTGCCAGCAGTTTATTCCCGTTATTGACTGAACGGGGTGGGGCTAATGAAAAACTGTTTTTT. It translates to CASSLFPLLTERGGANEKLFF. The rearrangement links TRBV27 to TRBJ1-4; D unresolved. This CDR3 is built from 21 residues. V lost 1 base to trimming and J lost 3 bases, with 27 bases between them. Germline V lookup: CDR1 MNHEY, CDR2 SMNVEV (reference sequence).

The genes are TRBV30 and TRBJ1-2; D unclear. Germline CDR1 GTSNPN, CDR2 SVGIG (reference sequence). With 3 bases removed from V and 6 bases from J, the gap between germline ends came to 11 bases. The CDR3 runs to 12 residues. The CDR3 is CAWSGSSHGYTF. The CDR3 DNA sequence: TGTGCCTGGAGCGGATCGTCCCATGGCTACACCTTC.

This clone was seen a handful of times. The chain recombines TRBV5-8 with TRBJ1-1; TRBD1 is a possible D gene (6 bases). The germline V gene has CDR1 SGHTS and CDR2 YDEGEE. V dropped 0 bases and J dropped 0 bases, with 9 bases sitting between them. This CDR3 has 15 amino acids. The CDR3 reads CASSLEGGLNTEAFF. CDR3 coding DNA: TGTGCCAGCAGCTTGGAGGGGGGACTGAACACTGAAGCTTTCTTT.

This sequence joins TRBV30 and TRBJ2-7; unclear D gene. Germline CDR1 GTSNPN, CDR2 SVGIG (reference sequence). This CDR3 spans 12 amino acids. V dropped 0 bases and J dropped 6 bases, with 9 bases sitting between them. The CDR3 sequence: CAWSVDGLEQYF. DNA for the CDR3: TGTGCCTGGAGTGTCGATGGGCTCGAGCAGTACTTC.

This clone occurred once. This chain links TRBV20-1 with TRBJ1-1; D is unresolved. V gave up 4 bases and J gave up 1 base, with 4 bases separating them. Germline CDR1 and CDR2: DFQATT and SNEGSKA (reference sequence). The CDR3 loop spans 11 amino acids. CDR3 loop: CSANGNTEAFF. CDR3 nucleotide sequence: TGCAGTGCTAATGGGAACACTGAAGCTTTCTTT.

This clone appeared once. V usage is TRBV4-2 and J usage is TRBJ1-1; weak D call: TRBD1 (6 bases). This CDR3 spans 15 amino acids. CDR1 is LGHNA, CDR2 YNFKEQ, per germline. V was pared by 2 bases and J by 3 bases, with 13 bases between. CDR3 amino acids: CASSQSGTGHTEAFF. The CDR3 region has the DNA TGTGCCAGCAGCCAAAGTGGCACAGGGCACACTGAAGCTTTCTTT.

J is TRBJ1-1 and V is TRBV2, with 10 bases that match TRBD1. V dropped 8 bases and J dropped 4; count of bases not matched to a gene: 7. CDR1 and CDR2 from the germline V gene are SNHLY and FYNNEI. CDR3 length: 14 residues. CDR3 bases: TGTGCCAGCGGGGGACAGGGGCTTTCCACTGAAGCTTTCTTT. Protein: CASGGQGLSTEAFF.

The genes are TRBV2 and TRBJ2-5; D not certain. Trimming took off 7 bases at V and 2 bases at J, with 11 bases between the two ends. The CDR3 is 13 amino acids. From germline, CDR1 is SNHLY and CDR2 FYNNEI. CDR3 region: CASTQTRQETQYF. CDR3 DNA: TGTGCCAGCACTCAGACTCGACAAGAGACCCAGTACTTC.

This clone appeared once. DNA of the CDR3: TGTGCCAGCAGCCAAGATACGGGGGGGTTCTCCTACGAGCAGTACTTC. The encoded protein is CASSQDTGGFSYEQYF. The V call is TRBV4-2, the J call TRBJ2-7; 8 bases align to TRBD2. Germline V gene sequence: CDR1 LGHNA, CDR2 YNFKEQ. V gave up 0 bases and J gave up 0 bases; unmatched junction bases: 4. The CDR3 runs to 16 residues.

V gene TRBV9 combines with J gene TRBJ2-2, with TRBD1 as a possible D gene (6 bases). The CDR3 has 15 amino acids. Germline V gives CDR1 SGDLS, CDR2 YYNGEE. V lost 4 bases and J 7 bases, leaving 17 bases between the germline ends. For the CDR3, the DNA is TGTGCCAGCAGCCCAGAGGGGACAACTAACGGGGAGCTGTTTTTT. Translating it yields CASSPEGTTNGELFF. Together with reference TRBV9 and TRBJ2-2, the CDR3 gives the full variable domain: DSGVTQTPKHLITATGQRVTLRCSPRSGDLSVYWYQQSLDQGLQFLIQYYNGEERAKGNILERFSAQQFPDLHSELNLSSLELGDSALYFCASSPEGTTNGELFFGEGSRLTVL.

The chain uses TRBV19 and TRBJ1-1; D remains unclear. This CDR3 comprises 13 residues. Germline CDR1 LNHDA, CDR2 SQIVND (reference sequence). Trimming removed 8 bases from V and 2 bases from J, with 12 bases in between. The CDR3: CASSDFLNTEAFF. Written as DNA, the CDR3 is TGTGCCAGTTCCGATTTCCTTAACACTGAAGCTTTCTTT.

The chain links TRBV7-9 to TRBJ2-2, with 7 nucleotides matching TRBD2. Germline CDR1 is SEHNR and CDR2 is FQNEAQ (reference sequence). This CDR3 contains 16 residues. The V segment lost 3 bases and the J segment 1 base; nucleotides outside the gene matches: 5. The CDR3 loop is CASSFRLAVNTGELFF. Here the CDR3 DNA reads TGTGCCAGCAGCTTCCGCCTAGCGGTGAACACCGGGGAGCTGTTTTTT.

This clone was seen a single time. The CDR3 sequence: CASSQDQLDRGNYGYTF. CDR3 in DNA: TGCGCCAGCAGCCAAGATCAGTTGGACAGGGGGAACTATGGCTACACCTTC. The V gene is TRBV4-1, the J gene TRBJ1-2; 10 bases map to TRBD1. The CDR3 consists of 17 residues. Trimming cost V 0 bases and J 2 bases; bases outside gene matches: 6. CDR1 MGHRA and CDR2 YSYEKL come from the germline V gene.

V gene TRBV6-6 combines with J gene TRBJ2-2; D uncertain. The germline V gene has CDR1 MNHNY and CDR2 SVGAGI (reference sequence). CDR3 length: 13 amino acids. V was trimmed by 0 bases and J by 6 bases, leaving 5 bases between them. The CDR3 spells CASSYSWSGELFF. Written as DNA, the CDR3 is TGTGCCAGCAGTTACTCTTGGTCCGGGGAGCTGTTTTTT.

This chain connects TRBV29-1 to TRBJ2-2, with D unresolved. Trimming left V 3 bases short and J 8 bases short, with 13 bases between. The CDR3 runs 13 residues. Germline V CDR1 and CDR2: SQVTM, ANQGSEA. CDR3 DNA sequence: TGCAGCGTTGAGGAAAGGACGCGGGGGGAGCTGTTTTTT. Its protein is CSVEERTRGELFF.

The chain joins TRBV5-6 to TRBJ1-5; no definite D call. The CDR3 runs to 15 residues. Germline V gene sequence: CDR1 SGHDT, CDR2 YYEEEE. Trimming removed 4 bases at V and 6 bases at J, with 17 bases between. The CDR3 is CASSHWTRGGQPQHF. The CDR3 bases are TGTGCCAGCAGCCATTGGACCCGCGGCGGTCAGCCCCAGCATTTT.

V usage is TRBV15 and J usage is TRBJ1-2; TRBD1 might be the D (6 bases). Trimming took off 1 base at V and 5 bases at J, with 26 bases between the two ends. This CDR3 is built from 19 residues. Germline CDR1 is LNHNV and CDR2 is YYDKDF (reference sequence). As DNA, the CDR3 is TGTGCCACCAGCAGAGTACCCGGAGGGACAAGGAGAGGGGCTTATGGCTACACCTTC. It specifies CATSRVPGGTRRGAYGYTF.

This chain joins TRBV29-1 and TRBJ2-7; TRBD1 might be the D (6 bases). Trimming pared 4 bases from V and 2 bases from J, leaving 15 bases between. Germline CDR1 is SQVTM and CDR2 is ANQGSEA. CDR3 length: 14 amino acids. The CDR3 spells CSVVEEDSTYEQYF. The CDR3 DNA reads as TGCAGCGTTGTTGAGGAGGACAGCACCTACGAGCAGTACTTC.

The V call is TRBV7-2, the J call TRBJ2-3; 14 positions match TRBD2. CDR1 is SGHTA, CDR2 FQGNSA, per germline. The V and J ends lost 1 base and 1 base, in that order; junction bases with no gene match: 7. This CDR3 comprises 19 residues. The CDR3 region is CASSLGHRLAGGGTDTQYF. CDR3 coding DNA: TGTGCCAGCAGCTTAGGGCACCGACTAGCGGGGGGGGGCACAGATACGCAGTATTTT.

The V and J genes are TRBV9 and TRBJ2-5, with TRBD2 matching over 7 bases. This CDR3 has 18 residues. In germline, CDR1 is SGDLS, CDR2 YYNGEE. The trim removed 4 bases at V and 1 base at J, leaving 16 bases unmatched. The CDR3 DNA reads as TGTGCCAGCAGCCGCTCGAGTAGGAGCGGGACTCCCCAAGAGACCCAGTACTTC. It yields the protein CASSRSSRSGTPQETQYF.

This clone was found a few times. The gene calls are TRBV6-5 and TRBJ1-1; D not certain. V was clipped by 4 bases and J by 1 base, with 10 bases between them. The CDR3 contains 14 residues. Germline CDR1 MNHEY, CDR2 SVGAGI. DNA for the CDR3: TGTGCCAGCAGTTTACAGACTACGAACACTGAAGCTTTCTTT. Encoded protein: CASSLQTTNTEAFF.

The rearrangement joins TRBV5-1 to TRBJ1-2; D may be TRBD1 (5 bases). Trimming shortened V by 0 bases and J by 3 bases, and 6 bases separated the two germline ends. Per germline, CDR1 SGHRS and CDR2 YFSETQ. The CDR3 sequence is 13 residues long. The CDR3 nucleotides read TGCGCCAGCAGCTTGGAACAGGACTATGGCTACACCTTC. This codes for CASSLEQDYGYTF.

The DNA for the CDR3 is TGTGCCAGCAGCTTGAGCGTTGGGCAGAACACTGAAGCTTTCTTT. Translation gives CASSLSVGQNTEAFF. The V gene is TRBV5-4, the J gene TRBJ1-1; D unresolved. There are 15 residues in the CDR3. V was shortened by 1 base and J by 1 base, with 11 bases between the two germline ends. Germline assignment: CDR1 SGHNT and CDR2 YYREEE (reference sequence).

The rearrangement links TRBV2 to TRBJ2-2, with D perhaps TRBD1 or TRBD2 (5 bases each). CDR3 size: 15 residues. Trimming cost V 8 bases and J 0 bases, with 13 bases left between them. Germline V lookup: CDR1 SNHLY, CDR2 FYNNEI. This chain's CDR3 is CASSLWGPNTGELFF. In DNA form, the CDR3 reads TGTGCCAGCTCTCTCTGGGGACCGAACACCGGGGAGCTGTTTTTT.